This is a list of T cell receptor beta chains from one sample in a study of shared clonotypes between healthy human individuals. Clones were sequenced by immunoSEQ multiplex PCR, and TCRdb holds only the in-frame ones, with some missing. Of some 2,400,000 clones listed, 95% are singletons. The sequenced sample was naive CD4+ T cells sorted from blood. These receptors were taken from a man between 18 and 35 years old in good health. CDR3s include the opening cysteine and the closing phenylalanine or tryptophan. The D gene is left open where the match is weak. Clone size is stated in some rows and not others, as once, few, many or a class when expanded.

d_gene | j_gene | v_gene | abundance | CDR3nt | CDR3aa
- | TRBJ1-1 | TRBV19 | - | TGTGCCAGTAAGGGCCCCGGTTTCTTT | CASKGPGFF
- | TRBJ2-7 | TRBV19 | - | TGTGCCAGTAGCCCCCACAGGACGCGCCTCTACGAGCAGTACTTC | CASSPHRTRLYEQYF
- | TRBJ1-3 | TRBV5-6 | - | TGTGCCAGCAGCCGGGGGAGGGCCGGAAACACCATATATTTT | CASSRGRAGNTIYF
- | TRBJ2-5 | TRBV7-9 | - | TGTGCCAGCAGCTCGTGGGAGACCCAGTACTTC | CASSSWETQYF
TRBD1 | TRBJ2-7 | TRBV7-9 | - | TGTGCCAGCAGCCCCGGACAGGGCTCCAAGCAGTACTTC | CASSPGQGSKQYF
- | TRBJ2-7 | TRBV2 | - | TGTGCCAGCAGTGTTCTTCAGAGAGAGCAGTACTTC | CASSVLQREQYF
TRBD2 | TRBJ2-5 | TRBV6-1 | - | TGTGCCAGCAGTGAAAGGCTAGCGGGGGGGCCGGGGACAGAGACCCAGTACTTC | CASSERLAGGPGTETQYF
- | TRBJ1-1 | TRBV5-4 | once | TGTGCCAGCAGCTCGCATCTGGTCTCTGAAGCTTTCTTT | CASSSHLVSEAFF
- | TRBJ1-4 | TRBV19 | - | TGTGCCAGTAGTAACGGCGGGGAGGGACTGTTTTTT | CASSNGGEGLFF
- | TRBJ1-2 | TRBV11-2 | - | TGTGCCAGCAGCCGAGACGGGATCTATGGCTACACCTTC | CASSRDGIYGYTF
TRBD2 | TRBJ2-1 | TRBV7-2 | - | TGTGCCAGCAGCTCGTTGACTAGCGGGCTATACAATGAGCAGTTCTTC | CASSSLTSGLYNEQFF
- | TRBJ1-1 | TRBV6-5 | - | TGTGCCAGCAGTTACCGGGACAACACTGAAGCTTTCTTT | CASSYRDNTEAFF
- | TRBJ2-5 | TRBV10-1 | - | TGCGCCAGCAGTGAGGGGAGCAGGGAGACCCAGTACTTC | CASSEGSRETQYF
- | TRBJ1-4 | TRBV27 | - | TGTGCCAGCGGGCTTCTAGGGCAAGGAGAAAAACTGTTTTTT | CASGLLGQGEKLFF
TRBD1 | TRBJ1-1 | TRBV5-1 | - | TGCGCCAGCAGCCCGTCGGGACAGTTGGTAGATAGGACTGAAGCTTTCTTT | CASSPSGQLVDRTEAFF
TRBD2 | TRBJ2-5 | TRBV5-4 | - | TGTGCCAGCAGCGCGCAGCGGGGGGCCCAAGAGACCCAGTACTTC | CASSAQRGAQETQYF
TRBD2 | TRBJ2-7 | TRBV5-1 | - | TGCGCCAGCAGCTTGGGACTAGCGGGAGGGAATCCCTACGAGCAGTACTTC | CASSLGLAGGNPYEQYF
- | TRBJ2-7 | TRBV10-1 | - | TGCGCCAGCAGTGAGTGGGGGGTTCTGGACGAGCAGTACTTC | CASSEWGVLDEQYF
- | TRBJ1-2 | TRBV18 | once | TGTGCCAGCTCCGGACGCAACTATGGCTACACCTTC | CASSGRNYGYTF
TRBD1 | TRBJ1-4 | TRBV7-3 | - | TGTGCCAGCAGGCCCCCGGGACAGGGGACCTTTAATGAAAAACTGTTTTTT | CASRPPGQGTFNEKLFF
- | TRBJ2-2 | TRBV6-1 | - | TGTGCCAGCAGTGAGATTAGCTGGGCCGGGGAGCTGTTTTTT | CASSEISWAGELFF
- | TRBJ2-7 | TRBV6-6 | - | TGTGCCAGCAGTCAACCGACTCCAGGGTGGTACGAGCAGTACTTC | CASSQPTPGWYEQYF
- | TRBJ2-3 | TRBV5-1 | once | TGCGCCAGCAGGCCGGGACAAGCCACAGATACGCAGTATTTT | CASRPGQATDTQYF
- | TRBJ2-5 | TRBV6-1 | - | TGTGCCAGCACCTCGACACAGCAAGAGACCCAGTACTTC | CASTSTQQETQYF
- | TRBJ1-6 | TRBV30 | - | TGTGCCTGGGGGGCCGGGACGTCTAATTCACCCCTCCACTTT | CAWGAGTSNSPLHF
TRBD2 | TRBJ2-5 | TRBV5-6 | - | TGTGCCAGCAGCTCCGGACTAGCCATTGAGACCCAGTACTTC | CASSSGLAIETQYF
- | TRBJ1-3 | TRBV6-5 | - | TGTGCCAGCAAAGCGGGCCTCTCTGGAAACACCATATATTTT | CASKAGLSGNTIYF
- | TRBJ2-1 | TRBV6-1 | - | TGTGCCAGCAGTGAAACGCCAGGGAATGAGCAGTTCTTC | CASSETPGNEQFF
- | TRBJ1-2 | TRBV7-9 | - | TGTGCCAGCAGCTTGAGGGGTGGCTACACCTTC | CASSLRGGYTF
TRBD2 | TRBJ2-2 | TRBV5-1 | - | TGCGCCACCCGGACTAGCGGGCTCGCGAACACCGGGGAGCTGTTTTTT | CATRTSGLANTGELFF
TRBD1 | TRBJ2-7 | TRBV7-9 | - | TGTGCCAGCAGCTTAGTGGGACAGGGGGCCAGTGAGCAGTACTTC | CASSLVGQGASEQYF